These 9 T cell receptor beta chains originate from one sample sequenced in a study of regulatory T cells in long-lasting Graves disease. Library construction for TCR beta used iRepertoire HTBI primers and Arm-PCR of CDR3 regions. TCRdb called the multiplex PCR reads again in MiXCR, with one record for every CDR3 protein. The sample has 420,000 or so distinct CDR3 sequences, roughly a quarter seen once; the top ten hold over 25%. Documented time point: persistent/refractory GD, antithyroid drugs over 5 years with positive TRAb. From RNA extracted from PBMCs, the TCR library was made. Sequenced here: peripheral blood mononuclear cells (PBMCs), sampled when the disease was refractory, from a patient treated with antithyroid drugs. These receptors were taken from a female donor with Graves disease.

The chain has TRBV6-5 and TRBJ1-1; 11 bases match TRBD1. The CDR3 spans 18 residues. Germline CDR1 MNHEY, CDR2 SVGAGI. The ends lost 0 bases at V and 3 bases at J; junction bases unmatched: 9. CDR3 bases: TGTGCCAGCAGTTACTCGTATCCCGGGACAGGGGGGGACACTGAAGCTTTCTTT. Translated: CASSYSYPGTGGDTEAFF.

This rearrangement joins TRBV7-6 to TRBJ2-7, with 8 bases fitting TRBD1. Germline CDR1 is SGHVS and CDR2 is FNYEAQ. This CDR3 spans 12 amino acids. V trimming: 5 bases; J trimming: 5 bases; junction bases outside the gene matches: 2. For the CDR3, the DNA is TGTGCCAGCAGCCCAGGGGGCAACGAGCAGTACTTC. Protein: CASSPGGNEQYF.

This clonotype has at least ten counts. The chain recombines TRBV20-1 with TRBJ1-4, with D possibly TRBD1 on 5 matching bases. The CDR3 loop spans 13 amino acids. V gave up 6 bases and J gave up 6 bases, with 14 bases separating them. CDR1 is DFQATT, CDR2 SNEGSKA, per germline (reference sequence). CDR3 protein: CSAPSRDDEKLFF. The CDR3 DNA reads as TGCAGTGCGCCGTCCCGGGACGATGAAAAACTGTTTTTT.

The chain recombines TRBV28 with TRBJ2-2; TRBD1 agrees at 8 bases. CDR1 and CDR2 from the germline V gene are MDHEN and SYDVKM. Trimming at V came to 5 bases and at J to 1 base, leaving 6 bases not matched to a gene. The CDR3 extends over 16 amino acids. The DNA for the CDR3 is TGTGCCAGCAGTCTCTCCGGGACAGGGAACACCGGGGAGCTGTTTTTT. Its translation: CASSLSGTGNTGELFF.

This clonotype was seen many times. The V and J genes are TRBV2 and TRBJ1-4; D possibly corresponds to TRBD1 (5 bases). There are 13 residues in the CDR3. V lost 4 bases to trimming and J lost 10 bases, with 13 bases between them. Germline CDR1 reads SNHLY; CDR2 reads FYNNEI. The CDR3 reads CASSGRGDGKLFF. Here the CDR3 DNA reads TGTGCCAGCAGTGGAAGAGGGGATGGAAAACTGTTTTTT.

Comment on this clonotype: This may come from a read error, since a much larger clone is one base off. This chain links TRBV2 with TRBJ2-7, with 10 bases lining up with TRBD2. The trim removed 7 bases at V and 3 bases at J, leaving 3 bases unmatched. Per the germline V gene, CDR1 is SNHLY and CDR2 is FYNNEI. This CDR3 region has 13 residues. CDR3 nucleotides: TGTGCCAGCATGGAGCGGGGGGGCTACGAGCAGTACTTC. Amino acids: CASMERGGYEQYF.

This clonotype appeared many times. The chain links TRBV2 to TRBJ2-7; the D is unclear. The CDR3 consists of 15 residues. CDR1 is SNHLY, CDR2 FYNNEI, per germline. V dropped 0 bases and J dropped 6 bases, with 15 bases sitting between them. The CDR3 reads CASSEALHRQREQYF. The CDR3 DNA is TGTGCCAGCAGTGAAGCGCTTCATAGACAACGCGAGCAGTACTTC.

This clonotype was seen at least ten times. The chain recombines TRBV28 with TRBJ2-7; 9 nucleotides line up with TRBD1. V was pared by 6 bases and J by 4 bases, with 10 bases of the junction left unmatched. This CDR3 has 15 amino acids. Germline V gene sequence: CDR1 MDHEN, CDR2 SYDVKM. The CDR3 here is CASRVGTGRSYEQYF. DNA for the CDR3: TGTGCCAGCAGGGTCGGGACAGGGCGATCTTACGAGCAGTACTTC.

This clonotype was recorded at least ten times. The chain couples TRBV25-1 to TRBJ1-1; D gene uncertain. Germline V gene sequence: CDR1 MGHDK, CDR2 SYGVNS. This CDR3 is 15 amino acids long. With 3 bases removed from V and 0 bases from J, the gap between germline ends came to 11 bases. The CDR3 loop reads CASSDGRGMNTEAFF. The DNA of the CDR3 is TGTGCCAGCAGTGACGGGAGAGGCATGAACACTGAAGCTTTCTTT.